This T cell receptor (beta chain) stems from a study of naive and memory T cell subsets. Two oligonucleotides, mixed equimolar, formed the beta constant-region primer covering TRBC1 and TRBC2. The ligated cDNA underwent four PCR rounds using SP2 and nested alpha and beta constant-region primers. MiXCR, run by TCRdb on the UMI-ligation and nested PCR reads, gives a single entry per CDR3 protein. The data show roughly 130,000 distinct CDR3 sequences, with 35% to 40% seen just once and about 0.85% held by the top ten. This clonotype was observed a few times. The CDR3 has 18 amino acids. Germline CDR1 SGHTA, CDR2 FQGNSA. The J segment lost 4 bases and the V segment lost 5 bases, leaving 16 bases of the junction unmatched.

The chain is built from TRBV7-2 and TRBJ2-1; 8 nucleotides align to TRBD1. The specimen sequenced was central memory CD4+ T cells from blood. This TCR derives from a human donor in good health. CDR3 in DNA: TGTGCCAGCAGCCCGTCCCCCTACAGGGGGAGAGGATACAATGAGCAGTTCTTC. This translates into CASSPSPYRGRGYNEQFF.